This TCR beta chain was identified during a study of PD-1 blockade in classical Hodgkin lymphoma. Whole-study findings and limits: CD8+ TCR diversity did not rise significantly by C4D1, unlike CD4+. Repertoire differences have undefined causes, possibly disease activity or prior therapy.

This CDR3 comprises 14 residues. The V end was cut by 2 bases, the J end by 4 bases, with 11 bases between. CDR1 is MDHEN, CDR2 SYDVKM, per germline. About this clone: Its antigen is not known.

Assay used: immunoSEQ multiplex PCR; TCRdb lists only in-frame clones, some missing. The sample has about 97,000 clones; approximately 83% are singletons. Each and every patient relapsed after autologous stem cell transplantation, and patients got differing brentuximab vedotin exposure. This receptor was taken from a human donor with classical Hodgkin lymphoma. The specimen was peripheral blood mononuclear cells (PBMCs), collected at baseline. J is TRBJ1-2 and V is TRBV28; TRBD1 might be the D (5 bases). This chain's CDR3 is CASSLTFGTYGYTF. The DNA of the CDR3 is TGTGCCAGCAGTTTAACCTTCGGGACCTATGGCTACACCTTC.